This T cell receptor beta chain was profiled in a study of T cells in Graves' hyperthyroidism and ophthalmopathy. The V end was cut by 0 bases, the J end by 5 bases, with 5 bases between. Germline lookup yields CDR1 SEHNR and CDR2 FQNEAQ (reference sequence). The CDR3 runs 12 residues. TCR beta CDR3 sequences were amplified from RNA transcripts. In the first-round RT-PCR of the TCR CDR3, the HTBI primer set was used. TCRdb recomputed calls from the multiplex PCR reads with MiXCR, one row per CDR3 protein. This sample has 500,000 or so distinct CDR3 sequences, with about 16% found just once. Specimen: blood. The gene calls are TRBV7-9 and TRBJ2-7; TRBD1 is a possible D gene (5 bases). This TCR was sampled from a woman aged 25-40 years with Graves' ophthalmopathy. This CDR3 reads CASSLAGDEQYF. CDR3 DNA sequence: TGTGCCAGCAGCTTAGCAGGGGACGAGCAGTACTTC.